Sequencing of this TCR beta chain was carried out in a study of blood T cell repertoires in COVID-19. Assay used: immunoSEQ multiplex PCR; TCRdb lists only in-frame clones, some missing. Here the sample spans about 150,000 clones, roughly 84% being singletons. CDR1 SNHLY and CDR2 FYNNEI come from the germline V gene. The trim removed 7 bases at V and 0 bases at J, leaving 7 bases unmatched. This CDR3 is 15 amino acids long. Sample: peripheral blood. The chain carries TRBV2 and TRBJ2-3, with 7 bases identical to TRBD2. The receptor was derived from a human donor in a cohort sampled during active COVID-19. The CDR3 DNA reads TGTGCCAGCACCCCCTATAGCGGGAGCACAGATACGCAGTATTTT. The encoded protein is CASTPYSGSTDTQYF.